These 31 T cell receptor beta chains share one sample of origin, sequenced in a study of T cell changes during pregnancy in multiple sclerosis. Clones were sequenced by immunoSEQ multiplex PCR, and TCRdb holds only the in-frame ones, with some missing. The profile shows about 64,000 clones, roughly 89% of them singletons. Source: peripheral blood, taken in the second trimester of pregnancy. The receptor set was obtained from a female donor with multiple sclerosis, enrolled in a pregnancy study.

CDR3 loop: CSVERGSTDTQYF. The CDR3 DNA reads as TGCAGCGTTGAACGCGGCAGCACAGATACGCAGTATTTT. V and J are TRBV29-1 and TRBJ2-3; D remains ambiguous. The CDR3 is 13 residues long. V was shortened by 2 bases and J by 0 bases, with 6 bases between the two germline ends. Germline V lookup: CDR1 SQVTM, CDR2 ANQGSEA.

The chain uses TRBV6-1 and TRBJ1-2; 10 nucleotides match TRBD1. Germline trimming cut 0 bases from V and 12 bases from J; bases unmatched to any gene: 4. CDR1 is MNHNS, CDR2 SASEGT, per germline. CDR3 length: 13 amino acids. CDR3 loop: CASSEADRGRHTF. In nucleotides, the CDR3 is TGTGCCAGCAGTGAAGCGGACAGGGGGAGACACACCTTC.

This clone appeared once. The J gene is TRBJ2-5, the V gene TRBV5-1; D perhaps matches TRBD2 (6 bases). V lost 7 bases and J lost 5, with 15 bases in between. The germline gives CDR1 SGHRS, CDR2 YFSETQ. CDR3 size: 13 residues. CDR3 sequence reads: CASRGGPGETQYF. The CDR3 nucleotides read TGCGCCAGCCGCGGAGGGCCGGGGGAGACCCAGTACTTC.

The rearrangement joins TRBV27 to TRBJ2-6; D is unclear. CDR3 size: 16 residues. Germline CDR1 and CDR2: MNHEY and SMNVEV (reference sequence). V was trimmed by 5 bases and J by 0 bases, leaving 11 bases between them. CDR3 DNA: TGTGCCAGCAGTCTCAAGCTCATCTCTGGGGCCAACGTCCTGACTTTC. As protein: CASSLKLISGANVLTF. Full variable domain (remainder filled in from reference TRBV27 and TRBJ2-6): EAQVTQNPRYLITVTGKKLTVTCSQNMNHEYMSWYRQDPGLGLRQIYYSMNVEVTDKGDVPEGYKVSRKEKRNFPLILESPSPNQTSLYFCASSLKLISGANVLTFGAGSRLTVL.

This chain connects TRBV4-1 to TRBJ2-1; 9 nucleotides agree with TRBD2. The germline V gene encodes CDR1 MGHRA and CDR2 YSYEKL. There are 17 residues in the CDR3. V shed 1 base, J shed 10 bases, and the junction held 14 bases outside the gene matches. DNA for the CDR3: TGCGCCAGCAGCCAAGGTTTACTAAGGGGCGGGAGGGGCGAGCAGTTCTTC. Protein product: CASSQGLLRGGRGEQFF.

V usage is TRBV11-2 and J usage is TRBJ1-4, with D possibly matching TRBD1 (6 bases). From germline, CDR1 is SGHAT and CDR2 FQNNGV. Deletions cut 5 bases from V and 0 bases from J, with 10 bases between. The length of the CDR3 is 15 residues. This chain's CDR3 is CASSLGQTTNEKLFF. Written as DNA, the CDR3 is TGTGCCAGCAGCCTCGGACAGACAACTAATGAAAAACTGTTTTTT.

The chain has TRBV5-4 and TRBJ2-3; D unresolved. Germline-derived CDR1 and CDR2 are SGHNT and YYREEE (reference sequence). The CDR3 contains 13 residues. Between the trimmed V and J ends, which lost 0 bases and 5 bases, there was a span of 7 bases. The chain's CDR3 is CASSLASGDTQYF. In DNA form, the CDR3 reads TGTGCCAGCAGCTTGGCCTCGGGAGATACGCAGTATTTT. The full variable domain, in which reference TRBV5-4 and TRBJ2-3 provide the parts outside the CDR3, is ETGVTQSPTHLIKTRGQQVTLRCSSQSGHNTVSWYQQALGQGPQFIFQYYREEENGRGNFPPRFSGLQFPNYSSELNVNALELDDSALYLCASSLASGDTQYFGPGTRLTVL.

The J gene is TRBJ2-1, the V gene TRBV5-8, with D possibly TRBD1 on 5 matching bases. The CDR3 is 12 residues long. Looked up from germline, CDR1 is SGHTS and CDR2 is YDEGEE. Trimming removed 0 bases from V and 8 bases from J, with 6 bases in between. CDR3 DNA sequence: TGTGCCAGCAGCTTGGACAGGTATGAGCAGTTCTTC. Protein: CASSLDRYEQFF. Using reference TRBV5-8 and TRBJ2-1 for the parts outside the CDR3, the full variable domain is EAGVTQSPTHLIKTRGQQATLRCSPISGHTSVYWYQQALGLGLQFLLWYDEGEERNRGNFPPRFSGRQFPNYSSELNVNALELEDSALYLCASSLDRYEQFFGPGTRLTVL.

This chain joins TRBV7-2 and TRBJ2-3, with TRBD2 identical over 8 bases. V dropped 5 bases and J dropped 5; count of bases not matched to a gene: 15. Germline CDR1 SGHTA, CDR2 FQGNSA. The CDR3 is 17 amino acids. DNA for the CDR3: TGTGCCAGCAGCCCCATCTTAGCGGGACCCGGCGGAGATACGCAGTATTTT. Translation gives CASSPILAGPGGDTQYF. Looking up the rest from reference TRBV7-2 and TRBJ2-3 gives the full variable domain: GAGVSQSPSNKVTEKGKDVELRCDPISGHTALYWYRQSLGQGLEFLIYFQGNSAPDKSGLPSDRFSAERTGGSVSTLTIQRTQQEDSAVYLCASSPILAGPGGDTQYFGPGTRLTVL.

V usage is TRBV18 and J usage is TRBJ2-1, with 7 bases aligning to TRBD1. J lost 3 bases, V lost 3 bases, and 5 bases had no gene match. CDR1 is KGHSH and CDR2 is LQKENI in the germline V gene. This CDR3 has 15 amino acids. The CDR3 here is CASSPLGQRYNEQFF. In nucleotides, the CDR3 is TGTGCCAGCTCACCCTTGGGACAGCGCTACAATGAGCAGTTCTTC.

The chain carries TRBV18 and TRBJ2-6; no reliable D call. CDR3 length: 16 amino acids. Per germline, CDR1 KGHSH and CDR2 LQKENI. Trimming removed 1 base from V and 2 bases from J, with 9 bases in between. CDR3 protein: CASSPRVGAGANVLTF. Here the CDR3 DNA reads TGTGCCAGCTCACCACGCGTTGGAGCTGGGGCCAACGTCCTGACTTTC.

The chain recombines TRBV10-2 with TRBJ1-5, with 7 bases fitting TRBD1. The V segment lost 3 bases and the J segment 7 bases; nucleotides outside the gene matches: 12. The CDR3 has 16 residues. The germline V gene encodes CDR1 WSHSY and CDR2 SAAADI. CDR3 residues: CASSEINRGGGQPQHF. Here the CDR3 DNA reads TGCGCCAGCAGTGAAATAAACAGGGGCGGAGGGCAGCCCCAGCATTTT.

The chain combines TRBV7-6 with TRBJ2-7; TRBD1 agrees at 9 bases. The CDR3 length is 15 residues. With V trimmed by 1 base and J by 3 bases, 4 bases remained unmatched. The germline gives CDR1 SGHVS, CDR2 FNYEAQ. The CDR3 DNA reads as TGTGCCAGCAGCTTAGGATGGACAGGGGACTACGAGCAGTACTTC. It codes for CASSLGWTGDYEQYF.

The chain is built from TRBV27 and TRBJ2-6, with D unclear. Trimming removed 7 bases from V and 0 bases from J, with 7 bases in between. The CDR3 has 14 amino acids. Germline assignment: CDR1 MNHEY and CDR2 SMNVEV (reference sequence). The CDR3, as DNA: TGTGCCAGCACACTCTTCTCTGGGGCCAACGTCCTGACTTTC. It encodes CASTLFSGANVLTF.

The rearrangement links TRBV5-4 to TRBJ2-1, with TRBD1 matching 9 bases. J gave up 3 bases and V 3 bases, and 4 bases lay outside the gene matches. CDR1 is SGHNT, CDR2 YYREEE, per germline (reference sequence). The CDR3 length is 15 residues. CDR3 bases: TGTGCCAGCAGCTCCGGGACAGGGTTCTACAATGAGCAGTTCTTC. It codes for CASSSGTGFYNEQFF. The full variable domain, rest sourced from reference TRBV5-4 and TRBJ2-1, is ETGVTQSPTHLIKTRGQQVTLRCSSQSGHNTVSWYQQALGQGPQFIFQYYREEENGRGNFPPRFSGLQFPNYSSELNVNALELDDSALYLCASSSGTGFYNEQFFGPGTRLTVL.

The chain has TRBV5-4 and TRBJ2-7, with a tentative D call TRBD1 (6 bases). The CDR3 loop spans 11 amino acids. Germline V gene sequence: CDR1 SGHNT, CDR2 YYREEE (reference sequence). V lost 4 bases to trimming and J lost 6 bases, with 8 bases between them. The CDR3 region has the DNA TGTGCCAGCAGCGGGGGCACCGAGCAGTACTTC. Translation gives CASSGGTEQYF.

The chain uses TRBV10-1 and TRBJ2-1; 9 positions match TRBD1. After removal of 4 bases from V and 3 bases from J, the junction contained 10 bases not matched to a gene. In germline, CDR1 is WNHNN, CDR2 SYGVQD (reference sequence). The CDR3 runs 17 residues. The CDR3 coding sequence is TGCGCCAGCAGTGTCGGGGGACAGGGAGGAATCTACAATGAGCAGTTCTTC. As protein: CASSVGGQGGIYNEQFF.

The V gene is TRBV29-1, the J gene TRBJ2-1; D possibly corresponds to TRBD1 (6 bases). The CDR3 is 18 amino acids. Germline V gene data show CDR1 as SQVTM and CDR2 as ANQGSEA. The V gene lost 3 bases and the J gene lost 6 bases, with 27 bases spanning the gap. The CDR3 DNA is TGCAGCGTTGACGCTATCCTAGATCTCCCAGGGGCGATCAATGAGCAGTTCTTC. This codes for CSVDAILDLPGAINEQFF.

The chain recombines TRBV11-2 with TRBJ2-7, with 8 nucleotides matching TRBD2. The CDR3 has 15 residues. CDR1 SGHAT and CDR2 FQNNGV come from the germline V gene. With 5 bases clipped from V and 1 base from J, the junction kept 7 bases outside the gene matches. The CDR3 sequence is CASSPVPSGSYEQYF. The CDR3 DNA sequence: TGTGCCAGCAGCCCGGTCCCTAGCGGGTCCTACGAGCAGTACTTC. Combining the CDR3 with reference TRBV11-2 and TRBJ2-7 gives the whole variable domain EAGVAQSPRYKIIEKRQSVAFWCNPISGHATLYWYQQILGQGPKLLIQFQNNGVVDDSQLPKDRFSAERLKGVDSTLKIQPAKLEDSAVYLCASSPVPSGSYEQYFGPGTRLTVT.

The V and J genes are TRBV21-1 and TRBJ2-5; no DNA check was done on the table's D call, TRBD1. TRBV21-1 is recorded as a pseudogene. The CDR3 consists of 14 residues. DNA for the CDR3: TGTGCCAGCACCGTAGGGGGCCACCAAGAGACCCAGTACTTC. Translation: CASTVGGHQETQYF.

The CDR3 DNA reads as TGTGCCAGCAGCACCGATACGACAGGAAGGAATGAAAAACTGTTTTTT. Translating gives CASSTDTTGRNEKLFF. This chain connects TRBV21-1 to TRBJ1-4; the table calls TRBD1, which could not be checked here. TRBV21-1 is assigned pseudogene status. This CDR3 has 16 amino acids.

V is TRBV5-4 and J is TRBJ1-2; weak D call: TRBD1 (5 bases). The CDR3 spans 13 residues. Per germline, CDR1 SGHNT and CDR2 YYREEE (reference sequence). Trimming shortened V by 4 bases and J by 4 bases, and 11 bases separated the two germline ends. The CDR3 DNA sequence: TGTGCCAGCAGCGCAGACAGACGCTATGGCTACACCTTC. Translation gives CASSADRRYGYTF.

The chain links TRBV4-3 to TRBJ1-4; perhaps TRBD1 as D (6 bases). Trimming left V 2 bases short and J 5 bases short, with 12 bases between. The CDR3 runs to 15 residues. Germline V gene lookup returns CDR1 LGHNA and CDR2 YSLEER. The CDR3 loop is CASSQSQGYNEKLFF. CDR3 sequence (DNA): TGCGCCAGCAGCCAATCACAGGGTTACAATGAAAAACTGTTTTTT.

The genes are TRBV5-6 and TRBJ2-7; weak D call: TRBD1 (6 bases). The V gene's germline CDR1 is SGHDT and CDR2 YYEEEE. V was trimmed by 0 bases and J by 4 bases, leaving 8 bases between them. This CDR3 is built from 13 residues. CDR3 sequence reads: CASSLGQDYEQYF. CDR3 DNA sequence: TGTGCCAGCAGCTTGGGACAGGATTACGAGCAGTACTTC. The complete variable domain, with remaining parts taken from reference TRBV5-6 and TRBJ2-7, reads DAGVTQSPTHLIKTRGQQVTLRCSPKSGHDTVSWYQQALGQGPQFIFQYYEEEERQRGNFPDRFSGHQFPNYSSELNVNALLLGDSALYLCASSLGQDYEQYFGPGTRLTVT.

The chain uses TRBV28 and TRBJ1-1; TRBD1 is a possible D gene (6 bases). The CDR3 is 12 residues long. Between the trimmed V and J ends, which lost 2 bases and 10 bases, there was a span of 11 bases. CDR1 is MDHEN, CDR2 SYDVKM, per germline. CDR3 region: CASSLTGQGAFF. Written as DNA, the CDR3 is TGTGCCAGCAGTTTAACAGGGCAGGGAGCTTTCTTT.

V and J are TRBV7-2 and TRBJ1-5; the match to TRBD1 covers 9 bases. The germline V gene has CDR1 SGHTA and CDR2 FQGNSA. Trimming removed 5 bases from V and 2 bases from J; junction bases left unmatched: 10. The CDR3 is 17 amino acids. The CDR3 loop is CASSLQQGAMGNQPQHF. The DNA for the CDR3 is TGTGCCAGCAGCCTACAACAGGGGGCGATGGGCAATCAGCCCCAGCATTTT.

V gene TRBV30 combines with J gene TRBJ1-5; unclear D gene. The CDR3 contains 15 residues. V lost 3 bases to trimming and J lost 3 bases, with 15 bases between them. In germline, CDR1 is GTSNPN, CDR2 SVGIG (reference sequence). The CDR3: CAWSPSRRFNQPQHF. Here the CDR3 DNA reads TGTGCCTGGAGCCCCAGCAGGCGCTTCAATCAGCCCCAGCATTTT.

The chain joins TRBV7-9 to TRBJ1-2, with TRBD1 matching over 8 bases. CDR3 length: 15 residues. The germline V gene encodes CDR1 SEHNR and CDR2 FQNEAQ (reference sequence). V was pared by 5 bases and J by 1 base, with 6 bases of the junction left unmatched. CDR3 DNA sequence: TGTGCCAGCAGCCATTCAGGGGGCCATAACTATGGCTACACCTTC. Encoded protein: CASSHSGGHNYGYTF.

As DNA, the CDR3 is TGTGCCAGTAGTCGAGGAGGGGGCCCAGATACGCAGTATTTT. Protein: CASSRGGGPDTQYF. The chain recombines TRBV19 with TRBJ2-3; D perhaps matches TRBD1 (7 bases). V lost 5 bases and J 4 bases, leaving 13 bases between the germline ends. CDR1 is LNHDA, CDR2 SQIVND, per germline (reference sequence). The CDR3 is 14 residues long.

The rearrangement uses TRBV10-2 and TRBJ2-7; 8 nucleotides align to TRBD2. The CDR3 consists of 16 residues. Germline V gene data show CDR1 as WSHSY and CDR2 as SAAADI. J was trimmed by 0 bases and V by 6 bases; bases with no gene match: 10. This CDR3 is CASRIPDREGSYEQYF. The CDR3, as DNA: TGCGCCAGCAGAATCCCTGATCGGGAGGGCTCCTACGAGCAGTACTTC.

The CDR3 reads CASSQEFRREYNEQFF. CDR3 bases: TGTGCCAGCAGCCAAGAATTTCGGCGGGAATACAATGAGCAGTTCTTC. The genes are TRBV4-2 and TRBJ2-1; tentative D call: TRBD2 (6 bases). Germline V gene sequence: CDR1 LGHNA, CDR2 YNFKEQ. V was trimmed by 0 bases and J by 4 bases, leaving 13 bases between them. There are 16 residues in the CDR3.